This T cell receptor beta chain was sequenced during a study of T cells in localized non-small cell lung cancer. Study results and limitations: Sequencing, confined to only one tumor region, leaves heterogeneity possible.

The CDR3 totals 13 residues. The V gene's germline CDR1 is SNHLY and CDR2 FYNNEI. Trimming stripped 8 bases from V and 6 bases from J, with 13 bases between. As to this clone: Its specificity is not known.

Data came from immunoSEQ multiplex PCR; TCRdb stores just in-frame clones and leaves some out. In the table there are 90,000 to 95,000 clones, about 91% of which are singletons. The chain links TRBV2 to TRBJ2-2, with D uncertain. The sample here was peripheral blood, taken before any cancer treatment. The source of this sequence is a man between 40 and 70 years old with stage I squamous cell lung carcinoma. CDR3 DNA sequence: TGTGCCAGCTTAAGTGACGGAGCCGGGGAGCTGTTTTTT. This sequence encodes CASLSDGAGELFF.